This T cell receptor (beta chain) appears in the sequencing data of a study of T cell changes during pregnancy in multiple sclerosis. Trimming stripped 2 bases from V and 1 base from J, with 5 bases between. CDR3 length: 13 residues. Germline V gives CDR1 LNHDA, CDR2 SQIVND (reference sequence). Measured with immunoSEQ multiplex PCR; TCRdb has only the in-frame clones, and not every one. The sample includes tens of thousands of clones, 65% to 90% of them seen just once. This clonotype was sampled from a female donor in good health, enrolled as a control in a pregnancy study. The specimen comprised CD4+ T cells from peripheral blood mononuclear cells, sampled in the first trimester of pregnancy. The chain joins TRBV19 to TRBJ1-1; D remains ambiguous. The CDR3 region is CASSIRRNTEAFF. CDR3 nucleotide sequence: TGTGCCAGTAGTATAAGGAGGAACACTGAAGCTTTCTTT.